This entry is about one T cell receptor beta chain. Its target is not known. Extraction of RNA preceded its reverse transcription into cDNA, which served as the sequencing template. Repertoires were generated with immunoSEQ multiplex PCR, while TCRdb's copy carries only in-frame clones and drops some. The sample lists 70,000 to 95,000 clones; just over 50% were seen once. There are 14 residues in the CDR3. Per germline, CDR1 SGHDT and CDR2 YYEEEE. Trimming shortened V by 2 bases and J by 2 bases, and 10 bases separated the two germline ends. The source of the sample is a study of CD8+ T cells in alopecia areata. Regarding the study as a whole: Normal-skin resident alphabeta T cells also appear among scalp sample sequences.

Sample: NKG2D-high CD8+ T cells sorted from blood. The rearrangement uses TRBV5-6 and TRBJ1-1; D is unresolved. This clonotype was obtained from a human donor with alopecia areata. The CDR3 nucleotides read TGTGCCAGCAGCTTTATGACAAGCAACACTGAAGCTTTCTTT. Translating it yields CASSFMTSNTEAFF.